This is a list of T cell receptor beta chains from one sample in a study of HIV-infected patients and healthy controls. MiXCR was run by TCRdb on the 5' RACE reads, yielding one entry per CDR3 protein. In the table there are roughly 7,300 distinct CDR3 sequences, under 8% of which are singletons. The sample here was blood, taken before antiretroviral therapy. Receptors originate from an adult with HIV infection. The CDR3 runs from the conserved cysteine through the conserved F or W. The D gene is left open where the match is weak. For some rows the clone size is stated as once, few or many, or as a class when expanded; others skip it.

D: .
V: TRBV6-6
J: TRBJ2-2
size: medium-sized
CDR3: CAIYRSGELFF
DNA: TGTGCCATTTACAGGTCCGGGGAGCTGTTTTTT

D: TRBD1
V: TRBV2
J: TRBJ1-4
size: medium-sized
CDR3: CASREQGPTEKLFF
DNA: TGTGCCAGCAGGGAACAGGGGCCAACTGAAAAACTGTTTTTT

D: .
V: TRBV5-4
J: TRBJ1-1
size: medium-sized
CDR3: CASSSPGENTEAFF
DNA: TGTGCCAGCAGCTCCCCCGGGGAGAACACTGAAGCTTTCTTT

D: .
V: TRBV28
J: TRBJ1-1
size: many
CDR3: CASSFGLWDTEAFF
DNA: TGTGCCAGCAGTTTCGGACTGTGGGACACTGAAGCTTTCTTT

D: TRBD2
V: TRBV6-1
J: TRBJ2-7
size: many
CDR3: CASIIRAGGSSYEQYF
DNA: TGTGCCAGCATTATTAGAGCGGGGGGAAGCTCCTACGAGCAGTACTTC

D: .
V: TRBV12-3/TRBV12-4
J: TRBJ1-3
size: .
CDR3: CASSADSKGNTIYF
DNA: TGTGCCAGCAGTGCCGACAGTAAAGGAAACACCATATATTTT

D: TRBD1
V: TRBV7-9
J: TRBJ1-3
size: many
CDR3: CASSTGQGSSGNTIYF
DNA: TGTGCCAGCAGCACCGGACAGGGAAGCTCTGGAAACACCATATATTTT

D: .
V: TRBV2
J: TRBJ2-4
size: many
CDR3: CASSEDSSKNIQYF
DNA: TGTGCCAGCAGTGAAGACAGCTCCAAAAACATTCAGTACTTC

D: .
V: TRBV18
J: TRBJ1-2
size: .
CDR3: CASSPSRANYGYTF
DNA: TGTGCCAGCTCACCCAGTAGGGCCAACTATGGCTACACCTTC

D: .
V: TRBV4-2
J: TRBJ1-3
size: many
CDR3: CASSQDHNSGNTIYF
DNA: TGTGCCAGCAGCCAAGATCATAATTCCGGAAACACCATATATTTT

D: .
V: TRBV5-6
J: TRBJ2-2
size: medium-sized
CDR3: CASSRYDRPNTGELFF
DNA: TGTGCCAGCAGCCGTTATGACAGGCCGAACACCGGGGAGCTGTTTTTT

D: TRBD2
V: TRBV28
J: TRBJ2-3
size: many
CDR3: CASSTYWQTSGIVRELSPPDTQYF
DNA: TGTGCCAGCAGTACCTACTGGCAGACTAGCGGGATAGTTAGGGAGCTCTCCCCTCCAGATACGCAGTATTTT

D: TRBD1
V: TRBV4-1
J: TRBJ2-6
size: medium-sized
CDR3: CASSQPGTAGANVLTF
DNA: TGCGCCAGCAGCCAACCCGGGACAGCTGGGGCCAACGTCCTGACTTTC

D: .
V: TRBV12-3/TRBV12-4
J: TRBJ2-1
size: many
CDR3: CASSLGGYNEQFF
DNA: TGTGCCAGCAGTTTAGGAGGCTACAATGAGCAGTTCTTC

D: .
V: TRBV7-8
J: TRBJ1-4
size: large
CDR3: CASSSDSGYNEKLFF
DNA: TGTGCCAGCAGCTCAGACTCAGGTTATAATGAAAAACTGTTTTTT

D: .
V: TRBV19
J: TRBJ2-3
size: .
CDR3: CASSIYPGQFFPDTQYF
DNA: TGTGCCAGTAGTATTTACCCCGGACAGTTCTTTCCAGATACGCAGTATTTT

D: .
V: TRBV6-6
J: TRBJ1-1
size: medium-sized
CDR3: CASSSPVGWNTEAFF
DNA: TGTGCCAGCAGTTCCCCCGTAGGGTGGAACACTGAAGCTTTCTTT

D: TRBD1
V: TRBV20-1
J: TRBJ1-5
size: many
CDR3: CSARVSGQGHNQPQHF
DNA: TGCAGTGCTAGGGTCTCGGGACAGGGGCACAATCAGCCCCAGCATTTT

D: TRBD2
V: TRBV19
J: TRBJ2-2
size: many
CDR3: CASSPRGGVSTGELFF
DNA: TGTGCCAGTAGTCCGCGGGGAGGGGTGAGCACCGGGGAGCTGTTTTTT

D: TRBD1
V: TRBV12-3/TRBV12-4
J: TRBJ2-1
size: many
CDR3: CASSMDRGNNEQFF
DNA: TGTGCCAGCAGTATGGACAGGGGGAACAATGAGCAGTTCTTC

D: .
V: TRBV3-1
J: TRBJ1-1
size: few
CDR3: CASSRGQMNTEAFF
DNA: TGTGCCAGCAGCCGGGGCCAAATGAACACTGAAGCTTTCTTT

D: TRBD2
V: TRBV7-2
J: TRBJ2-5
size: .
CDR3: CATNSGGASETQYF
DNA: TGTGCCACCAACAGCGGGGGGGCGTCAGAGACCCAGTACTTC

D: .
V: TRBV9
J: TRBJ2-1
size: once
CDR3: CASRGRNNEQFF
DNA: TGTGCCAGCAGGGGCCGAAACAATGAGCAGTTCTTC

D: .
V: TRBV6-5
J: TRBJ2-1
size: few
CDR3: CASSYSVSAYNEQFF
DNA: TGTGCCAGCAGTTACTCGGTGAGCGCCTACAATGAGCAGTTCTTC

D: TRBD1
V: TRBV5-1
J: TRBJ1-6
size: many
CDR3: CASSFNLPGQVSSPLHF
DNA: TGCGCCAGCAGCTTTAATCTTCCGGGACAGGTCTCCTCACCCCTCCACTTT

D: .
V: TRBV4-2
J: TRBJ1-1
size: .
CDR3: CASSQDREATEAFF
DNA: TGTGCCAGCAGCCAAGACAGGGAAGCCACTGAAGCTTTCTTT

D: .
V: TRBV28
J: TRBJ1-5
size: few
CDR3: CASSLIGQYDQPQHF
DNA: TGTGCCAGCAGTTTAATAGGACAGTATGATCAGCCCCAGCATTTT

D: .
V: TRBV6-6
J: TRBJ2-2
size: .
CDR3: CASSYPPSLGELFF
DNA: TGTGCCAGCAGTTACCCGCCTAGCCTCGGGGAGCTGTTTTTT

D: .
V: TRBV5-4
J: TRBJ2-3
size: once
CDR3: CASSPADRSADTQYF
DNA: TGTGCCAGCAGCCCGGCGGATAGATCAGCAGATACGCAGTATTTT

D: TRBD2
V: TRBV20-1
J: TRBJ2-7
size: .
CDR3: CSAPLAGGPPEEQYF
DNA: TGCAGTGCTCCTCTAGCGGGGGGGCCTCCTGAGGAGCAGTACTTC

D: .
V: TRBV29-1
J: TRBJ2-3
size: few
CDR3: CSVIRQTSTDTQYF
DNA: TGCAGCGTTATCAGACAGACCAGCACAGATACGCAGTATTTT

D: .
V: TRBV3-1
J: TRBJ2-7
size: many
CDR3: CASSQPPGYEQYF
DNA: TGTGCCAGCAGCCAACCCCCTGGCTACGAGCAGTACTTC

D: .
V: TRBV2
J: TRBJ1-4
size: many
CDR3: CASSDVVTNEKLFF
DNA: TGTGCCAGCAGTGACGTAGTTACTAATGAAAAACTGTTTTTT

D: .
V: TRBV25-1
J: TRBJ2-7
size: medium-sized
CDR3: CASSPLYEQYF
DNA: TGTGCCAGCAGTCCGCTCTACGAGCAGTACTTC

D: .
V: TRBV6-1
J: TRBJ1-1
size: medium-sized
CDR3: CASSVPGFGNTEAFF
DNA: TGTGCCAGCAGTGTTCCAGGGTTTGGTAACACTGAAGCTTTCTTT

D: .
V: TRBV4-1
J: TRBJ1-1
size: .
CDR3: CASSKTGLNTEAFF
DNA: TGCGCCAGCAGTAAGACAGGCCTTAACACTGAAGCTTTCTTT

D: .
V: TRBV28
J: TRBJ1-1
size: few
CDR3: CASFRETEAFF
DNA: TGTGCCAGCTTTAGGGAAACTGAAGCTTTCTTT

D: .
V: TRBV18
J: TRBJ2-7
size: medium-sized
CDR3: CASSPSRGQGAGEQYF
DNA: TGTGCCAGCTCACCATCTAGGGGACAAGGCGCGGGCGAGCAGTACTTC

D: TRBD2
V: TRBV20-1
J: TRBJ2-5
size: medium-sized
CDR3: CSASQQRGSKTQYF
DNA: TGCAGTGCTAGTCAGCAGCGGGGGTCGAAGACCCAGTACTTC

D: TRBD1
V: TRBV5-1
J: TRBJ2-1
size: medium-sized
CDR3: CASSFLRQGDLRFF
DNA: TGCGCCAGCAGCTTCCTGAGACAGGGGGATCTTCGGTTCTTC

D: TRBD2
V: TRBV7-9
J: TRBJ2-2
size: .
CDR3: CASSRTSGRGTGELFF
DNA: TGTGCCAGCAGCCGGACTAGCGGGAGGGGCACCGGGGAGCTGTTTTTT

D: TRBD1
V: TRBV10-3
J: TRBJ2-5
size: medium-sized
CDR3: CAISEGDRGEETQYF
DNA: TGTGCCATCAGTGAAGGTGACAGGGGAGAAGAGACCCAGTACTTC